The 30 T cell receptor beta chains presented below share a single source sample, sequenced in a study of T cells in Graves' hyperthyroidism and ophthalmopathy. The source material, RNA transcripts, was used to amplify TCR beta CDR3 regions. The TCR CDR3 was amplified in a first-round RT-PCR using the HTBI primer set. TCRdb independently ran MiXCR on the multiplex PCR reads; one entry per CDR3 protein. The sample gives 650,000 to 850,000 distinct CDR3 sequences, roughly a sixth of which show up once; roughly a sixth is in the top ten. Material: blood. These receptor sequences come from a woman between 50 and 59 years old with Graves' hyperthyroidism that later progressed to Graves' ophthalmopathy.

Ten or more counts support this clonotype. The chain carries TRBV20-1 and TRBJ2-7; no clear D. Trimming left V 6 bases short and J 2 bases short, with 20 bases between. The CDR3 loop spans 15 amino acids. The V gene's germline CDR1 is DFQATT and CDR2 SNEGSKA (reference sequence). In nucleotides, the CDR3 is TGCAGTGCCTGTCGAATTGGAGCCGAGACCTACGAGCAGTACTTC. This sequence encodes CSACRIGAETYEQYF.

The gene calls are TRBV11-2 and TRBJ2-7, with D maybe TRBD1 (6 bases). Per germline, CDR1 SGHAT and CDR2 FQNNGV. The CDR3 has 15 residues. V gave up 5 bases and J gave up 0 bases, with 14 bases separating them. Here the CDR3 DNA reads TGTGCCAGCAGCACCTCCGGGACAATCTCCTACGAGCAGTACTTC. This codes for CASSTSGTISYEQYF. Full variable domain (rest looked up from reference TRBV11-2 and TRBJ2-7): EAGVAQSPRYKIIEKRQSVAFWCNPISGHATLYWYQQILGQGPKLLIQFQNNGVVDDSQLPKDRFSAERLKGVDSTLKIQPAKLEDSAVYLCASSTSGTISYEQYFGPGTRLTVT.

This clonotype has ten or more counts. This chain links TRBV12-3 or TRBV12-4 with TRBJ2-1; 10 positions match TRBD2. The CDR3 has 16 amino acids. J gave up 6 bases and V 7 bases, and 12 bases lay outside the gene matches. DNA for the CDR3: TGTGCCAGCACCCTAATGGGAGGACTAGCGGTCAATGAGCAGTTCTTC. Its protein product is CASTLMGGLAVNEQFF.

The CDR3, as DNA: TGCGCCAGCAGCCAAACGGGGGTTGGACAAGAGACCCAGTACTTC. This codes for CASSQTGVGQETQYF. The J gene is TRBJ2-5, the V gene TRBV4-1; maybe TRBD2 (6 bases). Germline-derived CDR1 and CDR2 are MGHRA and YSYEKL. Between the trimmed V and J ends, which lost 2 bases and 2 bases, there was a span of 12 bases. CDR3 length: 15 residues.

This clonotype was seen a handful of times. The chain is built from TRBV15 and TRBJ1-2; D is unclear. Germline V lookup: CDR1 LNHNV, CDR2 YYDKDF (reference sequence). There are 15 residues in the CDR3. Trimming removed 0 bases from V and 4 bases from J, with 12 bases in between. The CDR3 protein is CATSRDFVRGYGYTF. The CDR3 nucleotides are TGTGCCACCAGCAGAGATTTTGTGAGAGGCTATGGCTACACCTTC.

Ten or more counts support this clonotype. The chain carries TRBV7-9 and TRBJ1-1; tentative D call: TRBD1 (5 bases). CDR3 size: 16 residues. CDR1 is SEHNR and CDR2 is FQNEAQ in the germline V gene (reference sequence). Trimming cost V 6 bases and J 6 bases, with 23 bases left between them. In DNA form, the CDR3 reads TGTGCCAGCAGATCCCGAGTGGGGGTAGAACGTGCTGAAGCTTTCTTT. Translation gives CASRSRVGVERAEAFF.

This clonotype has a count of ten or more. The gene calls are TRBV3-1 and TRBJ2-6; 11 bases fit TRBD1. V was pared by 4 bases and J by 0 bases, with 2 bases of the junction left unmatched. Germline lookup yields CDR1 LGHDT and CDR2 YNNKEL (reference sequence). The CDR3 consists of 17 residues. CDR3 sequence: CASSLGTGGSGANVLTF. The CDR3 DNA is TGTGCCAGCAGCCTCGGGACAGGGGGCTCTGGGGCCAACGTCCTGACTTTC.

This clonotype was seen many times. The chain has TRBV30 and TRBJ1-2; D possibly corresponds to TRBD1 (6 bases). The CDR3 is 13 amino acids. V lost 0 bases and J 7 bases, leaving 12 bases between the germline ends. From germline, CDR1 is GTSNPN and CDR2 SVGIG (reference sequence). The CDR3 DNA sequence: TGTGCCTGGAGTGTAGGTCAGGGGTCTGGCTACACCTTC. Translation: CAWSVGQGSGYTF.

This clonotype has a count of ten or more. J is TRBJ1-2 and V is TRBV12-3 or TRBV12-4; perhaps TRBD1 as D (5 bases). V dropped 5 bases and J dropped 4 bases, with 11 bases sitting between them. The CDR3 totals 13 residues. CDR3 protein: CASSVPGLYGYTF. CDR3 in DNA: TGTGCCAGCAGTGTGCCGGGACTCTATGGCTACACCTTC.

This clonotype was seen a few times. This chain links TRBV6-6 with TRBJ2-1, with 10 bases matching TRBD2. The CDR3 spans 16 residues. Germline trimming cut 0 bases from V and 7 bases from J; bases unmatched to any gene: 6. Germline-derived CDR1 and CDR2 are MNHNY and SVGAGI (reference sequence). Here the CDR3 reads CASSYSSGGALNEQFF. The CDR3 DNA reads as TGTGCCAGCAGTTACTCCAGCGGGGGGGCCTTAAATGAGCAGTTCTTC.

This clonotype has more than one count but fewer than ten. This chain uses TRBV29-1 with TRBJ1-1, with D possibly being TRBD1 (5 bases). Trimming removed 1 base at V and 4 bases at J, with 13 bases between. Germline V lookup: CDR1 SQVTM, CDR2 ANQGSEA. The CDR3 runs to 14 residues. The CDR3 bases are TGCAGCGTTGAAGCTAACGGTGGGGGCACTGAAGCTTTCTTT. Amino acids: CSVEANGGGTEAFF.

This chain joins TRBV19 and TRBJ1-1; D uncertain. Deletions cut 4 bases from V and 0 bases from J, with 6 bases between. The germline CDR1 and CDR2 sequences are LNHDA and SQIVND (reference sequence). The CDR3 is 13 amino acids. The CDR3 DNA follows: TGTGCCAGTAGTACTACAATGAACACTGAAGCTTTCTTT. Translating gives CASSTTMNTEAFF.

This clonotype was seen many times. The rearrangement links TRBV11-1 to TRBJ2-3, with 7 bases that match TRBD1. Germline V gene data show CDR1 as SGHAT and CDR2 as FQDESV (reference sequence). CDR3 size: 15 residues. V gave up 4 bases and J gave up 6 bases; unmatched junction bases: 10. The CDR3 nucleotides read TGTGCCAGCAGCTCGGGCTTGGACAGGTCCGATACGCAGTATTTT. The encoded protein is CASSSGLDRSDTQYF.

This clonotype was seen more than once but under ten times. The chain links TRBV14 to TRBJ2-1, with 9 bases matching TRBD2. V gave up 4 bases and J gave up 7 bases; unmatched junction bases: 8. Germline assignment: CDR1 SGHDN and CDR2 FVKESK. This CDR3 contains 15 residues. This chain's CDR3 is CASSLQRGERNEQFF. The DNA of the CDR3 is TGTGCCAGCAGCCTTCAGCGGGGGGAAAGGAATGAGCAGTTCTTC.

The sample holds many counts of this clonotype. The chain carries TRBV5-5 and TRBJ1-2; D is unresolved. CDR3 length: 16 amino acids. CDR1 is SGHKS, CDR2 YYEKEE, per germline (reference sequence). Trimming removed 1 base from V and 5 bases from J, with 18 bases in between. CDR3 sequence reads: CASSLSTAGTAYGYTF. The CDR3 region has the DNA TGTGCCAGCAGCTTGTCTACAGCAGGAACCGCATATGGCTACACCTTC.

This clonotype has at least ten counts. CDR3 in amino acids: CASSLRQGASTDTQYF. The CDR3 DNA reads TGTGCCAGCAGCCTCCGACAGGGGGCAAGCACAGATACGCAGTATTTT. This chain connects TRBV3-1 to TRBJ2-3, with 10 bases that match TRBD1. Germline CDR1 and CDR2: LGHDT and YNNKEL (reference sequence). The CDR3 extends over 16 amino acids. Germline trimming cut 4 bases from V and 0 bases from J; bases unmatched to any gene: 4.

This clonotype was counted a few times. The rearrangement uses TRBV3-1 and TRBJ1-3; D gene ambiguous. Germline values: CDR1 LGHDT, CDR2 YNNKEL (reference sequence). V lost 1 base, J lost 5 bases, and 12 bases lay in between. There are 15 residues in the CDR3. CDR3 sequence reads: CASSQGYDGRNTIYF. The DNA for the CDR3 is TGTGCCAGCAGCCAAGGTTATGACGGGAGAAACACCATATATTTT.

Points on this clonotype: This may arise from a read error, as a much more abundant clone is one base away. This CDR3 fails to terminate in the conserved phenylalanine or tryptophan, so it likely reflects a read error. CDR3 nucleotides: TGTGCCAGCAGCTCGGACAGGGGCGATCAGCCCCAGCATCTT. Translated, it gives CASSSDRGDQPQHL. J is TRBJ1-5 and V is TRBV12-3 or TRBV12-4; 9 bases agree with TRBD1. The CDR3 has 14 amino acids. With V trimmed by 6 bases and J by 5 bases, 5 bases remained unmatched.

The chain carries TRBV4-1 and TRBJ1-2; 7 bases fit TRBD1. V lost 6 bases to trimming and J lost 8 bases; unmatched junction nucleotides: 12. Germline assignment: CDR1 MGHRA and CDR2 YSYEKL. The CDR3 has 14 residues. CDR3 nucleotide sequence: TGCGCCAGCAGTCAACCGGGACAGCGCACAGGCTACACCTTC. Encoded protein: CASSQPGQRTGYTF.

The gene calls are TRBV29-1 and TRBJ1-1; D is ambiguous. Germline V gene sequence: CDR1 SQVTM, CDR2 ANQGSEA. The CDR3 length is 12 residues. Trimming shortened V by 0 bases and J by 4 bases, and 6 bases separated the two germline ends. CDR3 DNA: TGCAGCGTTGAAGATTGGGTCACTGAAGCTTTCTTT. It yields the protein CSVEDWVTEAFF.

The table lists this clonotype with a few counts. This chain uses TRBV18 with TRBJ2-1; 7 bases align to TRBD1. Trimming at V came to 4 bases and at J to 1 base, leaving 7 bases not matched to a gene. This CDR3 is 16 amino acids long. Germline V gene data show CDR1 as KGHSH and CDR2 as LQKENI. The CDR3 sequence: CASSQRQGRSYNEQFF. The CDR3 DNA reads as TGTGCCAGCTCACAACGACAGGGTCGGTCCTACAATGAGCAGTTCTTC.

At least ten counts were recorded for this clonotype. The chain has TRBV12-3 or TRBV12-4 and TRBJ1-5; unclear D gene. With 6 bases removed from V and 5 bases from J, the gap between germline ends came to 11 bases. The CDR3 sequence is 13 residues long. The DNA for the CDR3 is TGTGCCAGCAGCTCAGGACGGGATCAGCCCCAGCATTTT. It translates to CASSSGRDQPQHF.

This clonotype was observed a handful of times. The gene calls are TRBV20-1 and TRBJ2-1; D unresolved. CDR1 is DFQATT, CDR2 SNEGSKA, per germline (reference sequence). The CDR3 extends over 12 amino acids. V was trimmed by 1 base and J by 9 bases, leaving 10 bases between them. In DNA, the CDR3 is TGCAGTGCTAGAGGGGGTTCGCCTGAGCAGTTCTTC. This gives the protein CSARGGSPEQFF.

The rearrangement uses TRBV3-1 and TRBJ1-2, with a tentative D call TRBD1 (5 bases). Per germline, CDR1 LGHDT and CDR2 YNNKEL (reference sequence). V gave up 1 base and J gave up 5 bases, with 11 bases separating them. The CDR3 contains 14 residues. CDR3 DNA: TGTGCCAGCAGCCAAGCGGGGCAGTCTTATGGCTACACCTTC. Translation: CASSQAGQSYGYTF.

The rearrangement links TRBV28 to TRBJ2-7, with 7 bases aligning to TRBD2. Germline V gene lookup returns CDR1 MDHEN and CDR2 SYDVKM. The junction had 7 bases not matched to a gene; V was cut back by 1 base and J by 1 base. This CDR3 has 16 amino acids. The CDR3 is CASSLYGGGPSYEQYF. DNA of the CDR3: TGTGCCAGCAGTTTATATGGGGGAGGGCCATCCTACGAGCAGTACTTC.

The V and J genes are TRBV6-1 and TRBJ1-5; D remains unclear. The CDR3 length is 12 residues. Germline V gene sequence: CDR1 MNHNS, CDR2 SASEGT. V shed 5 bases and J shed 9 bases, with 11 bases lying between them. DNA of the CDR3: TGTGCCAGCAGTCCTACCCGGGGGCCCCAGCATTTT. Protein: CASSPTRGPQHF.

This clonotype occurred a few times. This chain uses TRBV30 with TRBJ1-1, with 9 nucleotides matching TRBD1. Germline CDR1 reads GTSNPN; CDR2 reads SVGIG (reference sequence). V trimming: 3 bases; J trimming: 6 bases; junction bases outside the gene matches: 8. CDR3 length: 14 amino acids. DNA for the CDR3: TGTGCCTGGAGGGAGGGACAGGGTTTTTCTGAAGCTTTCTTT. It is translated as CAWREGQGFSEAFF.

The sample holds a few counts of this clonotype. The rearrangement links TRBV19 to TRBJ2-7; 7 bases line up with TRBD1. Looked up from germline, CDR1 is LNHDA and CDR2 is SQIVND (reference sequence). CDR3 length: 14 residues. Germline trimming cut 3 bases from V and 7 bases from J; bases unmatched to any gene: 9. The CDR3 reads CASSMGVAGGEQYF. DNA for the CDR3: TGTGCCAGTAGTATGGGAGTCGCAGGGGGAGAGCAGTACTTC.

This clonotype was counted between two and nine times. The chain couples TRBV19 to TRBJ1-5; TRBD1 agrees at 8 bases. The V and J ends lost 3 bases and 5 bases, in that order; junction bases with no gene match: 3. Germline values: CDR1 LNHDA, CDR2 SQIVND (reference sequence). The CDR3 runs to 14 residues. CDR3: CASSIQDRDQPQHF. CDR3 bases: TGTGCCAGTAGTATCCAGGACAGGGATCAGCCCCAGCATTTT.

The rearrangement joins TRBV7-2 to TRBJ2-3; TRBD1 agrees at 9 bases. Per the germline V gene, CDR1 is SGHTA and CDR2 is FQGNSA. The CDR3 has 15 residues. V lost 5 bases to trimming and J lost 7 bases; unmatched junction nucleotides: 10. Here the CDR3 DNA reads TGTGCCAGCAGCCCAGGGGGGACAGGGACAAATACGCAGTATTTT. Translating gives CASSPGGTGTNTQYF.